This TCR beta chain was captured in a study of T-cell memory formation after mild COVID-19. About the research overall: Clusters were largely donor specific. Study results and caveats: Pre-infection memory showed some responding clones, and this suggested that cross-reactive memory joined.

Trimming took 4 bases from V and 0 from J, leaving 13 bases between them. The CDR3 contains 16 residues. Germline V lookup: CDR1 GTSNPN, CDR2 SVGIG (reference sequence). With constant-segment primers, 5'RACE yielded cDNA libraries of TCR alpha and TCR beta that carried sample barcodes and UMIs. TCRdb called the 5' RACE reads again in MiXCR, with one record for every CDR3 protein. In the table there are approximately 580,000 distinct CDR3 sequences, about a fifth of which are singletons. With regard to this clonotype: Its target is not known.

The receptor's source is an adult woman who had mild COVID-19 (a few samples of this study predate the infection). Cell type and time point are not known. This chain joins TRBV30 and TRBJ2-6; D is possibly TRBD1 (5 bases). The sample consisted of PBMCs or a T cell subset sorted from them (not recorded which). CDR3 in DNA: TGTGCCTGGACACGACAGTTCTACTCTGGGGCCAACGTCCTGACTTTC. Amino acids: CAWTRQFYSGANVLTF. The full variable domain, with the rest looked up from reference TRBV30 and TRBJ2-6, is SQTIHQWPATLVQPVGSPLSLECTVEGTSNPNLYWYRQAAGRGLQLLFYSVGIGQISSEVPQNLSASRPQDRQFILSSKKLLLSDSGFYLCAWTRQFYSGANVLTFGAGSRLTVL.